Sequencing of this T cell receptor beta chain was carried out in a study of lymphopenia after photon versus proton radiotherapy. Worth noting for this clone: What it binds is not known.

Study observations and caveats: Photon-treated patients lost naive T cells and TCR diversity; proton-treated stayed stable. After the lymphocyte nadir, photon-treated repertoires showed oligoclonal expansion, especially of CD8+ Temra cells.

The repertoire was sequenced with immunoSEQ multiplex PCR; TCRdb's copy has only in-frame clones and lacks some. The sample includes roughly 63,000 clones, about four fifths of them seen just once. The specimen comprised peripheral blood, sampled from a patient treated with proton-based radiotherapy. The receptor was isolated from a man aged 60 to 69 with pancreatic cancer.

In DNA, the CDR3 is TGCAGCGTTACCCAGGCCTCTGGGGCCAACGTCCTGACTTTC. Protein sequence: CSVTQASGANVLTF. The chain joins TRBV29-1 to TRBJ2-6; D is unclear. The ends were cut back, 5 bases at V and 0 bases at J, with 8 bases in the middle. CDR3 length: 14 amino acids. Germline CDR1 SQVTM, CDR2 ANQGSEA.